The text below deals with one T cell receptor beta chain. The entry originates in a study of T cells in Graves' hyperthyroidism and ophthalmopathy. Amplification yielded TCR beta CDR3 regions, with RNA transcripts as the source. The HTBI primer set drove a first-round RT-PCR of the TCR CDR3. TCRdb fed the multiplex PCR reads into MiXCR, producing one record per CDR3 protein. The sample yields 610,000 or so distinct CDR3 sequences, roughly 46% seen once. CDR3 length equals 17 residues. The J segment lost 7 bases and the V segment lost 5 bases, leaving 11 bases of the junction unmatched. CDR1 and CDR2 (germline): KGHDR, SFDVKD.

The gene calls are TRBV24-1 and TRBJ2-2; 11 nucleotides agree with TRBD1. The specimen sequenced was peripheral blood or thyroid tissue (not recorded which). The receptor comes from a woman under 30 with Graves' hyperthyroidism. CDR3: CATSALAGTGGFGELFF. CDR3 coding DNA: TGTGCCACCAGTGCCCTGGCAGGGACAGGGGGTTTCGGGGAGCTGTTTTTT.